The rows below give T cell receptor beta chains drawn from one sample of a study of OX40 agonist ivuxolimab in advanced cancers. Repertoires were generated with immunoSEQ multiplex PCR, while TCRdb's copy carries only in-frame clones and drops some. Of 60,000 to 75,000 clones in the sample, approximately 85% were seen once. The sample consisted of CD4+ or CD8+ T cells sorted from blood, taken in a trial of the OX40 agonist ivuxolimab. The receptors come from an adult with an advanced solid tumor such as melanoma, head and neck, liver or kidney cancer. Each CDR3 is given with its conserved first and last residue. Each record gives: V gene, D gene, clone size, J gene, CDR3 DNA, CDR3 protein. A D gene is named only where the DNA matches it firmly. Clone size appears in some rows only: once, few, many, or a class for an expanded clone.

v_call: TRBV5-1; d_call: TRBD1; clone_size: .; j_call: TRBJ2-6; cdr3_nt: TGCGCCAGCAGCTCGACAGGGGACGGGGCCAACGTCCTGACTTTC; cdr3_aa: CASSSTGDGANVLTF
v_call: TRBV5-4; d_call: .; clone_size: few; j_call: TRBJ2-7; cdr3_nt: TGTGCCAGCTCCCCTTATGCGACAGGCCCCTACGAGCAGTACTTC; cdr3_aa: CASSPYATGPYEQYF
v_call: TRBV19; d_call: .; clone_size: once; j_call: TRBJ1-2; cdr3_nt: TGTGCCAGTCTCCCCGAGACAGCAGTTACTAACTATGGCTACACCTTC; cdr3_aa: CASLPETAVTNYGYTF
v_call: TRBV6-5; d_call: .; clone_size: .; j_call: TRBJ1-4; cdr3_nt: TGTGCCAGCAGTGAACGGAGGACGGATGAAAAACTGTTTTTT; cdr3_aa: CASSERRTDEKLFF
v_call: TRBV7-2; d_call: .; clone_size: .; j_call: TRBJ2-7; cdr3_nt: TGTGCCAGCAGCTTAGATGCAGGGACGGCTCGGCAGTACTTC; cdr3_aa: CASSLDAGTARQYF
v_call: TRBV19; d_call: .; clone_size: .; j_call: TRBJ1-6; cdr3_nt: TGTGCCAGTAGTATAGGTGGGGACTATAATTCACCCCTCCACTTT; cdr3_aa: CASSIGGDYNSPLHF
v_call: TRBV7-9; d_call: .; clone_size: .; j_call: TRBJ2-5; cdr3_nt: TGTGCCAGCAGCTTAGCAACCTGGGTATCCCAAGAGACCCAGTACTTC; cdr3_aa: CASSLATWVSQETQYF
v_call: TRBV7-9; d_call: .; clone_size: .; j_call: TRBJ2-1; cdr3_nt: TGTGCCAGCAGCTTTGAGCAGTTCTTC; cdr3_aa: CASSFEQFF
v_call: TRBV10-3; d_call: .; clone_size: .; j_call: TRBJ2-3; cdr3_nt: TGTGCCATCAGTGACCCTCGGACAGATACGCAGTATTTT; cdr3_aa: CAISDPRTDTQYF
v_call: TRBV28; d_call: .; clone_size: .; j_call: TRBJ1-1; cdr3_nt: TGTGCCAGCACCATTAACCGGGTTGAAGCTTTCTTT; cdr3_aa: CASTINRVEAFF
v_call: TRBV4-1; d_call: TRBD2; clone_size: once; j_call: TRBJ2-5; cdr3_nt: TGCGCCAGCAGCCAGGAGTTCGGCGGGGGGTCCCAAGAGACCCAGTACTTC; cdr3_aa: CASSQEFGGGSQETQYF
v_call: TRBV6-5; d_call: .; clone_size: .; j_call: TRBJ2-7; cdr3_nt: TGTGCCAGCAACCCGACAGGCGGTGAGCAGTACTTC; cdr3_aa: CASNPTGGEQYF
v_call: TRBV28; d_call: .; clone_size: .; j_call: TRBJ2-7; cdr3_nt: TGTGCCAGCCTGAGCGGTGTCTACGAGCAGTACTTC; cdr3_aa: CASLSGVYEQYF
v_call: TRBV5-1; d_call: .; clone_size: .; j_call: TRBJ2-7; cdr3_nt: TGCGCCAGCAGTACAGCGGGACATACCTACGAGCAGTACTTC; cdr3_aa: CASSTAGHTYEQYF
v_call: TRBV28; d_call: .; clone_size: few; j_call: TRBJ1-6; cdr3_nt: TGTGCCAGCAGTAACCCCCGGGGGACCTCCTATAATTCACCCCTCCACTTT; cdr3_aa: CASSNPRGTSYNSPLHF
v_call: TRBV18; d_call: .; clone_size: .; j_call: TRBJ1-2; cdr3_nt: TGTGCCAGCTCCTCACAGGGCTCAGACTATGGCTACACCTTC; cdr3_aa: CASSSQGSDYGYTF
v_call: TRBV5-1; d_call: TRBD1; clone_size: .; j_call: TRBJ1-2; cdr3_nt: TGCGCCAGCAGCTCCGGGACAGGGAACGGCTACACCTTC; cdr3_aa: CASSSGTGNGYTF
v_call: TRBV28; d_call: .; clone_size: .; j_call: TRBJ2-7; cdr3_nt: TGTGCCAGCAGTTCACCGCGAGGGTTGTACTACGAGCAGTACTTC; cdr3_aa: CASSSPRGLYYEQYF
v_call: TRBV7-9; d_call: .; clone_size: .; j_call: TRBJ2-4; cdr3_nt: TGTGCCAGCAGCCGAGAAAACATTCAGTACTTC; cdr3_aa: CASSRENIQYF
v_call: TRBV11-2; d_call: TRBD1; clone_size: once; j_call: TRBJ1-6; cdr3_nt: TGTGCCAGCAGCACCCGACAGGGAAATTCACCCCTCCACTTT; cdr3_aa: CASSTRQGNSPLHF
v_call: TRBV29-1; d_call: TRBD1; clone_size: .; j_call: TRBJ2-7; cdr3_nt: TGCAGCGTTCAACAGGGGTACTACGAGCAGTACTTC; cdr3_aa: CSVQQGYYEQYF
v_call: TRBV7-9; d_call: .; clone_size: .; j_call: TRBJ1-2; cdr3_nt: TGTGCCAGCAGCCCAAACGGCGTGGGCGGCTACACCTTC; cdr3_aa: CASSPNGVGGYTF
v_call: TRBV4-1; d_call: .; clone_size: once; j_call: TRBJ2-1; cdr3_nt: TGCGCCAGCAGCCAAGACTATGGTGAATCAGGGGAAAGCTCCTACAATGAGCAGTTCTTC; cdr3_aa: CASSQDYGESGESSYNEQFF
v_call: TRBV19; d_call: TRBD1; clone_size: .; j_call: TRBJ1-5; cdr3_nt: TGTGCCAGTAGTAAACCGGGACAGGGATCACAGCCCCAGCATTTT; cdr3_aa: CASSKPGQGSQPQHF
v_call: TRBV28; d_call: TRBD1; clone_size: .; j_call: TRBJ2-7; cdr3_nt: TGTGCCAGCAGTCGACCCGGGACAGGGAAGGACGAGCAGTACTTC; cdr3_aa: CASSRPGTGKDEQYF
v_call: TRBV10-3; d_call: TRBD2; clone_size: .; j_call: TRBJ2-2; cdr3_nt: TGTGCCATCAGTAACAAGGAGCGGGGGGGCCTAACCGGGGAGCTGTTTTTT; cdr3_aa: CAISNKERGGLTGELFF
v_call: TRBV28; d_call: .; clone_size: few; j_call: TRBJ2-3; cdr3_nt: TGTGCCAGCAGTCTACAGGGAAACACAGATACGCAGTATTTT; cdr3_aa: CASSLQGNTDTQYF
v_call: TRBV27; d_call: TRBD2; clone_size: .; j_call: TRBJ2-1; cdr3_nt: TGTGCCAGCAGTAATAGCGGGACTAGCTCCTACAATGAGCAGTTCTTC; cdr3_aa: CASSNSGTSSYNEQFF
v_call: TRBV9; d_call: .; clone_size: .; j_call: TRBJ1-2; cdr3_nt: TGTGCCAGCAGCGTGTTCACAGGGAGTTACACCTTC; cdr3_aa: CASSVFTGSYTF
v_call: TRBV18; d_call: TRBD1; clone_size: .; j_call: TRBJ1-2; cdr3_nt: TGTGCCAGCTCACCTAGACAGGGGAACTATGGCTACACCTTC; cdr3_aa: CASSPRQGNYGYTF
v_call: TRBV7-8; d_call: .; clone_size: .; j_call: TRBJ1-1; cdr3_nt: TGTGCCAGCAGGTATACGGGGAACACTGAAGCTTTCTTT; cdr3_aa: CASRYTGNTEAFF
v_call: TRBV28; d_call: TRBD1; clone_size: .; j_call: TRBJ1-2; cdr3_nt: TGTGCCAGCAGTATCCGGACAGGAAGTTATGGCTACACCTTC; cdr3_aa: CASSIRTGSYGYTF
v_call: TRBV6-1; d_call: .; clone_size: .; j_call: TRBJ1-2; cdr3_nt: TGTGCCAGCAATAGAGACGGGACAAACTATGGCTACACCTTC; cdr3_aa: CASNRDGTNYGYTF
v_call: TRBV5-6; d_call: .; clone_size: few; j_call: TRBJ1-1; cdr3_nt: TGTGCCAGCAGCTTGTACGTTAACACTGAAGCTTTCTTT; cdr3_aa: CASSLYVNTEAFF
v_call: TRBV18; d_call: .; clone_size: .; j_call: TRBJ1-2; cdr3_nt: TGTGCCAGCTCACCGTCCGAGACAATTGGCTACACCTTC; cdr3_aa: CASSPSETIGYTF
v_call: TRBV6-5; d_call: .; clone_size: .; j_call: TRBJ1-2; cdr3_nt: TGTGCCAGCAGCGAGAGGACACTCTATGGCTACACCTTC; cdr3_aa: CASSERTLYGYTF
v_call: TRBV28; d_call: TRBD1; clone_size: once; j_call: TRBJ1-2; cdr3_nt: TGTGCCAGCAGCCCCCCGGGACAGGGGGTCCAAAACTGGTATGGCTACACCTTC; cdr3_aa: CASSPPGQGVQNWYGYTF
v_call: TRBV10-3; d_call: .; clone_size: .; j_call: TRBJ1-4; cdr3_nt: TGTGCCATCAGTGTTGGGCCGGGGCCGGGGATAAATGAAAAACTGTTTTTT; cdr3_aa: CAISVGPGPGINEKLFF
v_call: TRBV7-9; d_call: TRBD1; clone_size: .; j_call: TRBJ1-5; cdr3_nt: TGTGCCAGCAGCTTTTCGGGACAGGGAGGATCGCAGCCCCAGCATTTT; cdr3_aa: CASSFSGQGGSQPQHF
v_call: TRBV9; d_call: .; clone_size: .; j_call: TRBJ2-2; cdr3_nt: TGTGCCAGCAGCGTGTCAGGGTCCGGGGAGCTGTTTTTT; cdr3_aa: CASSVSGSGELFF
v_call: TRBV5-1; d_call: TRBD2; clone_size: once; j_call: TRBJ2-1; cdr3_nt: TGCGCCAGCAGCTTGGGGGAACTAGCGTCCCAGTTCTTC; cdr3_aa: CASSLGELASQFF
v_call: TRBV11-2; d_call: TRBD1; clone_size: .; j_call: TRBJ1-5; cdr3_nt: TGTGCCAGCAGCTTAGGACCAGGGGGCGTCAATCAGCCCCAGCATTTT; cdr3_aa: CASSLGPGGVNQPQHF
v_call: TRBV27; d_call: TRBD2; clone_size: .; j_call: TRBJ2-2; cdr3_nt: TGTGCCACCTGGACTAGCGGTACCGGGGAGCTGTTTTTT; cdr3_aa: CATWTSGTGELFF
v_call: TRBV11-3; d_call: .; clone_size: few; j_call: TRBJ1-5; cdr3_nt: TGTGCCAGCAGCCAACAGAACAATCAGCCCCAGCATTTT; cdr3_aa: CASSQQNNQPQHF
v_call: TRBV19; d_call: .; clone_size: once; j_call: TRBJ2-3; cdr3_nt: TGTGCCAGTAGTCTGGGACATTCATTGGGAGATACGCAGTATTTT; cdr3_aa: CASSLGHSLGDTQYF
v_call: TRBV2; d_call: TRBD1; clone_size: few; j_call: TRBJ1-1; cdr3_nt: TGTGCCAGCATTCAGGACAGGGACACTGAAGCTTTCTTT; cdr3_aa: CASIQDRDTEAFF
v_call: TRBV7-2; d_call: .; clone_size: once; j_call: TRBJ1-4; cdr3_nt: TGTGCCAGCAGCCCCTCTCAGGCAGCAACTAATGAAAAACTGTTTTTT; cdr3_aa: CASSPSQAATNEKLFF
v_call: TRBV6-1; d_call: .; clone_size: .; j_call: TRBJ2-5; cdr3_nt: TGTGCCAGCAGTGAGCTAGGGCAGGGCGGAGAGACCCAGTACTTC; cdr3_aa: CASSELGQGGETQYF
v_call: TRBV18; d_call: TRBD1; clone_size: .; j_call: TRBJ2-7; cdr3_nt: TGTGCCAGCTCACCGAATCTTGGACAGGCCTACGAGCAGTACTTC; cdr3_aa: CASSPNLGQAYEQYF
v_call: TRBV18; d_call: TRBD2; clone_size: .; j_call: TRBJ2-5; cdr3_nt: TGTGCCAGCTCACCAGCGGGGGGCCAAGAGACCCAGTACTTC; cdr3_aa: CASSPAGGQETQYF
v_call: TRBV7-2; d_call: .; clone_size: .; j_call: TRBJ1-4; cdr3_nt: TGTGCCAGCAGCTTAGGGACCCATTCGGGGGCAAGAGAAAAACTGTTTTTT; cdr3_aa: CASSLGTHSGAREKLFF
v_call: TRBV28; d_call: TRBD1; clone_size: .; j_call: TRBJ1-2; cdr3_nt: TGTGCCAGCAGTCCCCAGGGACAGGTCGGTGGCTACACCTTC; cdr3_aa: CASSPQGQVGGYTF
v_call: TRBV19; d_call: .; clone_size: .; j_call: TRBJ1-5; cdr3_nt: TGTGCCAGTAGATATAGGGGTCAGCCCCAGCATTTT; cdr3_aa: CASRYRGQPQHF
v_call: TRBV11-1; d_call: .; clone_size: few; j_call: TRBJ1-6; cdr3_nt: TGTGCCAGCAACAAAGCGGCCTACTCACCCCTCCACTTT; cdr3_aa: CASNKAAYSPLHF